A single sample is the source of the 30 T cell receptor beta chains below, sequenced in a study of long-term antiretroviral therapy in people with HIV. This was the immunoSEQ v3.0 assay at survey level. The protocol was immunoSEQ multiplex PCR, while the TCRdb copy is restricted to in-frame clones and leaves out a portion. The sample lists approximately 25,000 clones; roughly four fifths were seen once. This sample comprised unsorted PBMCs, obtained 0.8 years before starting antiretroviral therapy. The source is a man aged 18-30 years with HIV.

The chain employs TRBV4-2 and TRBJ1-3; D remains ambiguous. V lost 4 bases and J 0 bases, leaving 16 bases between the germline ends. This CDR3 comprises 17 residues. Germline V CDR1 and CDR2: LGHNA, YNFKEQ. CDR3 coding DNA: TGTGCCAGCAGCCCTCGATTGACCATCCACTCTGGAAACACCATATATTTT. Translation gives CASSPRLTIHSGNTIYF.

This clone is medium-sized within its sample. This sequence joins TRBV7-2 and TRBJ2-3, with D perhaps TRBD2 (6 bases). V was cut by 4 bases and J by 2 bases, with 13 bases left in between. Germline assignment: CDR1 SGHTA and CDR2 FQGNSA. The CDR3 extends over 15 amino acids. The CDR3 coding sequence is TGTGCCAGCAGCTCCCACGGGGGTATCACAGATACGCAGTATTTT. As protein: CASSSHGGITDTQYF.

This clone showed up just once. This rearrangement joins TRBV18 to TRBJ1-1; TRBD1 might be the D (6 bases). Germline V gene sequence: CDR1 KGHSH, CDR2 LQKENI. The CDR3 spans 15 residues. The V and J ends lost 3 bases and 1 base respectively, with 12 bases between them. This chain's CDR3 is CASSPRTATNTEAFF. The CDR3 region has the DNA TGTGCCAGCTCACCCCGGACAGCGACGAACACTGAAGCTTTCTTT.

The chain recombines TRBV5-1 with TRBJ2-1, with 14 bases matching TRBD2. V lost 4 bases to trimming and J lost 9 bases; unmatched junction nucleotides: 12. Germline CDR1 and CDR2: SGHRS and YFSETQ. The CDR3 loop spans 17 amino acids. Here the CDR3 reads CASSPRSGTSGSGEQFF. DNA of the CDR3: TGCGCCAGCAGCCCGAGGAGTGGGACTAGCGGGAGTGGTGAGCAGTTCTTC. Supplemented by reference TRBV5-1 and TRBJ2-1, the full variable domain reads KAGVTQTPRYLIKTRGQQVTLSCSPISGHRSVSWYQQTPGQGLQFLFEYFSETQRNKGNFPGRFSGRQFSNSRSEMNVSTLELGDSALYLCASSPRSGTSGSGEQFFGPGTRLTVL.

This sequence joins TRBV28 and TRBJ2-1; D call uncertain. Trimming pared 4 bases from V and 0 bases from J, leaving 7 bases between. The germline CDR1 and CDR2 sequences are MDHEN and SYDVKM. The CDR3 runs 14 residues. CDR3 region: CASSWAASYNEQFF. CDR3 nucleotides: TGTGCCAGCAGTTGGGCAGCCTCCTACAATGAGCAGTTCTTC.

J is TRBJ2-3 and V is TRBV27; possible D gene TRBD1, 5 bases. CDR1 is MNHEY and CDR2 is SMNVEV in the germline V gene (reference sequence). There are 13 residues in the CDR3. V was pared by 5 bases and J by 3 bases, with 9 bases between. The CDR3 DNA reads as TGTGCCAGCAGTCCGACAGAAACAGATACGCAGTATTTT. It specifies CASSPTETDTQYF.

The count of this clone is one. V is TRBV30 and J is TRBJ2-5, with 9 bases lining up with TRBD2. Germline V gene data show CDR1 as GTSNPN and CDR2 as SVGIG (reference sequence). The CDR3 has 13 residues. Trimming took 8 bases from V and 5 from J; bases not matched to a gene: 9. The CDR3 loop reads CAHIAGDGETQYF. The CDR3 nucleotides read TGTGCCCATATAGCGGGAGACGGGGAGACCCAGTACTTC. Full variable domain (remainder filled in from reference TRBV30 and TRBJ2-5): SQTIHQWPATLVQPVGSPLSLECTVEGTSNPNLYWYRQAAGRGLQLLFYSVGIGQISSEVPQNLSASRPQDRQFILSSKKLLLSDSGFYLCAHIAGDGETQYFGPGTRLLVL.

This clone was detected only a few times. The V and J genes are TRBV2 and TRBJ2-7; D unresolved. Germline V lookup: CDR1 SNHLY, CDR2 FYNNEI. This CDR3 is 14 amino acids long. The V end was cut by 8 bases, the J end by 2 bases, with 16 bases between. The DNA of the CDR3 is TGTGCCAGCCAAACGACCCGGGTGACCTACGAGCAGTACTTC. It is translated as CASQTTRVTYEQYF. Supplemented by reference TRBV2 and TRBJ2-7, the full variable domain reads EPEVTQTPSHQVTQMGQEVILRCVPISNHLYFYWYRQILGQKVEFLVSFYNNEISEKSEIFDDQFSVERPDGSNFTLKIRSTKLEDSAMYFCASQTTRVTYEQYFGPGTRLTVT.

V is TRBV6-5 and J is TRBJ2-7, with TRBD1 identical over 10 bases. J gave up 4 bases and V 6 bases, and 9 bases lay outside the gene matches. From germline, CDR1 is MNHEY and CDR2 SVGAGI. The CDR3 consists of 15 residues. DNA for the CDR3: TGTGCCAGCAGGGGACAGGACAGGGGGGGATACGAGCAGTACTTC. It yields the protein CASRGQDRGGYEQYF.

This clone was seen only once. This chain joins TRBV4-1 and TRBJ2-1; a possible D gene is TRBD2 (6 bases). The CDR3 contains 16 residues. The germline V and J ends were trimmed by 4 bases and 3 bases, with 16 bases remaining between them. The V gene's germline CDR1 is MGHRA and CDR2 YSYEKL. The CDR3 DNA follows: TGCGCCAGCAGCCCAGGGCGGGGCGCAGACTACAATGAGCAGTTCTTC. Protein: CASSPGRGADYNEQFF.

The chain combines TRBV25-1 with TRBJ1-3, with unresolved D. The ends were cut back, 2 bases at V and 0 bases at J, with 5 bases in the middle. The germline CDR1 and CDR2 sequences are MGHDK and SYGVNS. CDR3 size: 14 residues. CDR3 in DNA: TGTGCCAGCAGTGAACGTAGCTCTGGAAACACCATATATTTT. Protein sequence: CASSERSSGNTIYF.

The chain links TRBV30 to TRBJ2-2; TRBD2 matches 7 bases. Germline CDR1 GTSNPN, CDR2 SVGIG (reference sequence). The CDR3 is made up of 15 amino acids. The V gene end was trimmed by 3 bases and the J gene end by 1 base; junction bases not matched to a gene: 5. For the CDR3, the DNA is TGTGCCTGGAGGAGCGGCGGGGGGAACACCGGGGAGCTGTTTTTT. Encoded protein: CAWRSGGGNTGELFF.

The V gene is TRBV19, the J gene TRBJ1-1, with D unclear. CDR3 length: 16 residues. In germline, CDR1 is LNHDA, CDR2 SQIVND (reference sequence). The V gene lost 5 bases and the J gene lost 7 bases, with 23 bases spanning the gap. CDR3 coding DNA: TGTGCCAGTAGTCCCGGAACGTCGGGCTTTGCCCTTGAAGCTTTCTTT. This translates into CASSPGTSGFALEAFF.

The genes are TRBV12-5 and TRBJ2-7; 7 nucleotides align to TRBD1. The CDR3 spans 15 residues. V was pared by 8 bases and J by 3 bases, with 13 bases of the junction left unmatched. Per the germline V gene, CDR1 is LGHNT and CDR2 is FRNRAP. CDR3 residues: CASRSGGSPRYEQYF. The CDR3 DNA sequence: TGTGCTAGTCGATCAGGGGGTAGCCCCCGCTACGAGCAGTACTTC.

The V and J genes are TRBV6-5 and TRBJ2-5; the D gene is possibly TRBD1 (6 bases). With 0 bases removed from V and 5 bases from J, the gap between germline ends came to 16 bases. CDR1 and CDR2 from the germline V gene are MNHEY and SVGAGI. This CDR3 contains 16 residues. The CDR3 sequence: CASSYSGTTTGETQYF. The CDR3 nucleotides are TGTGCCAGCAGTTACTCCGGGACAACCACGGGGGAGACCCAGTACTTC.

This rearrangement joins TRBV5-1 to TRBJ2-7; D is ambiguous. V was cut by 0 bases and J by 2 bases, with 9 bases left in between. Germline V gene sequence: CDR1 SGHRS, CDR2 YFSETQ. The CDR3 length is 14 residues. The CDR3 here is CASSLGTGTYEQYF. The DNA of the CDR3 is TGCGCCAGCAGCTTGGGTACTGGAACCTACGAGCAGTACTTC.

V gene TRBV6-1 combines with J gene TRBJ1-5; 8 nucleotides agree with TRBD1. The CDR3 spans 15 residues. V lost 6 bases, J lost 5 bases, and 9 bases stayed unmatched. Germline V gene data show CDR1 as MNHNS and CDR2 as SASEGT. Here the CDR3 DNA reads TGTGCCAGCAGCGCTAAGGACAGGGAGGATCAGCCCCAGCATTTT. Encoded protein: CASSAKDREDQPQHF.

V usage is TRBV7-9 and J usage is TRBJ1-2; no clear D gene. V was cut by 1 base and J by 1 base, with 10 bases left in between. Germline V gives CDR1 SEHNR, CDR2 FQNEAQ (reference sequence). This CDR3 region has 15 residues. The CDR3 region has the DNA TGTGCCAGCAGCTTAGGGATGGACGGTAACTATGGCTACACCTTC. It codes for CASSLGMDGNYGYTF.

The chain employs TRBV5-1 and TRBJ2-7, with TRBD1 identical over 7 bases. V shed 6 bases, J shed 0 bases, and the junction held 6 bases outside the gene matches. This CDR3 comprises 14 residues. CDR1 is SGHRS and CDR2 is YFSETQ in the germline V gene. CDR3 nucleotide sequence: TGCGCCAGCACCCAGGGGGACCACTCCTACGAGCAGTACTTC. It yields the protein CASTQGDHSYEQYF.

The chain employs TRBV6-5 and TRBJ1-2; D gene unclear. Looked up from germline, CDR1 is MNHEY and CDR2 is SVGAGI. CDR3 length: 13 residues. Trimming took 3 bases from V and 7 from J, leaving 12 bases between them. This chain's CDR3 is CASSYSTAIGYTF. The CDR3 DNA reads as TGTGCCAGCAGTTATAGCACAGCTATTGGCTACACCTTC.

As DNA, the CDR3 is TGTGCCAGCAGCCTCACAGGGGCCACGAACACCGGGGAGCTGTTTTTT. Encoded protein: CASSLTGATNTGELFF. J is TRBJ2-2 and V is TRBV7-9, with TRBD1 identical over 7 bases. J gave up 0 bases and V 5 bases, and 6 bases lay outside the gene matches. Germline CDR1 SEHNR, CDR2 FQNEAQ (reference sequence). The CDR3 length is 16 residues.

V gene TRBV7-2 combines with J gene TRBJ2-1, with 13 bases lining up with TRBD2. The length of the CDR3 is 15 residues. The ends lost 4 bases at V and 8 bases at J; junction bases unmatched: 5. Germline loops: CDR1 SGHTA, CDR2 FQGNSA. The CDR3 bases are TGTGCCAGCAGCTCCACTAGCGGGAGGGCCCATGAGCAGTTCTTC. Protein sequence: CASSSTSGRAHEQFF.

The CDR3 region has the DNA TGTGCCAGCAGCTTACCCTGGACAGGGCACGAGCAGTACTTC. It specifies CASSLPWTGHEQYF. V is TRBV11-3 and J is TRBJ2-7, with 8 bases identical to TRBD1. The V gene end was trimmed by 2 bases and the J gene end by 5 bases; junction bases not matched to a gene: 5. CDR1 is SGHNT, CDR2 YENEEA, per germline. The CDR3 contains 14 residues.

The J gene is TRBJ2-4, the V gene TRBV6-6; D not resolved. V was clipped by 5 bases and J by 0 bases, with 8 bases between them. CDR3 size: 14 residues. Germline CDR1 is MNHNY and CDR2 is SVGAGI (reference sequence). The CDR3 is CASSPVVAKNIQYF. As DNA, the CDR3 is TGTGCCAGCAGTCCAGTAGTAGCCAAAAACATTCAGTACTTC.

This clone is a singleton in its sample. The chain combines TRBV4-1 with TRBJ2-7; D uncertain. The CDR3 is 16 amino acids. Trimming took 4 bases from V and 2 from J, leaving 18 bases between them. The germline V gene encodes CDR1 MGHRA and CDR2 YSYEKL. Written as DNA, the CDR3 is TGCGCCAGCAGCCCTAGTCCCGGGCGTGGACCCTACGAGCAGTACTTC. It yields the protein CASSPSPGRGPYEQYF.

This rearrangement joins TRBV7-9 to TRBJ2-4, with D hard to call. Between the trimmed V and J ends, which lost 2 bases and 0 bases, there was a span of 11 bases. Germline V CDR1 and CDR2: SEHNR, FQNEAQ (reference sequence). The CDR3 has 16 residues. The CDR3 region is CASSLPAALAKNIQYF. In DNA, the CDR3 is TGTGCCAGCAGCTTACCGGCAGCTCTAGCCAAAAACATTCAGTACTTC.

The chain uses TRBV19 and TRBJ1-1; D remains unclear. The CDR3 sequence is 13 residues long. Germline V gives CDR1 LNHDA, CDR2 SQIVND (reference sequence). V was pared by 3 bases and J by 1 base, with 6 bases between. In nucleotides, the CDR3 is TGTGCCAGTAGTATCCGGGGGAACACTGAAGCTTTCTTT. It is translated as CASSIRGNTEAFF.

The rearrangement uses TRBV10-3 and TRBJ1-1; 8 bases are shared with TRBD1. The ends lost 3 bases at V and 6 bases at J; junction bases unmatched: 6. The CDR3 is made up of 14 amino acids. The germline CDR1 and CDR2 sequences are ENHRY and SYGVKD. The CDR3 DNA reads as TGTGCCATCAGTGACAATGACAGGGGTCCTGAAGCTTTCTTT. Translating it yields CAISDNDRGPEAFF.

This CDR3 reads CASSLLAEETQYF. DNA for the CDR3: TGTGCCAGCAGCTTACTAGCAGAAGAGACCCAGTACTTC. The rearrangement uses TRBV5-6 and TRBJ2-5; tentatively, D is TRBD2 (6 bases). This CDR3 is built from 13 residues. V gave up 2 bases and J gave up 3 bases, with 8 bases separating them. CDR1 SGHDT and CDR2 YYEEEE come from the germline V gene.

About this clone itself: The junction shows a germline mismatch at one end, possibly a read error. The chain is built from TRBV9 and TRBJ1-2; 7 bases match TRBD1. This CDR3 is built from 15 residues. The germline gives CDR1 SGDLS, CDR2 YYNGEE. The CDR3 DNA sequence: TGTGCCAGCACCGTACAGGGAACCCAGGGGGATGGCTACACCTTC. Translating it yields CASTVQGTQGDGYTF. The whole variable domain, filled in from reference TRBV9 and TRBJ1-2, reads DSGVTQTPKHLITATGQRVTLRCSPRSGDLSVYWYQQSLDQGLQFLIQYYNGEERAKGNILERFSAQQFPDLHSELNLSSLELGDSALYFCASTVQGTQGDGYTFGSGTRLTVV.